These 24 T cell receptor beta chains were sequenced from one sample in a study of blood T cell repertoires in COVID-19. Generated by immunoSEQ multiplex PCR, the TCRdb table keeps only in-frame clones and is missing some. The sample carries 300,000 or so clones, around 90% recorded once. Sequenced: PBMCs or T cells enriched from blood (not recorded which). These receptors were taken from a woman younger than 45 who had recovered from COVID-19.

The chain uses TRBV6-2 or TRBV6-3 and TRBJ2-2, with D possibly TRBD1 on 6 matching bases. CDR3 length: 17 residues. V was pared by 0 bases and J by 1 base, with 12 bases between. The germline V gene encodes CDR1 MNHEY and CDR2 SVGEGT. DNA for the CDR3: TGTGCCAGCAGTTACTCCCTCAGGGGACGGAACACCGGGGAGCTGTTTTTT. Translation: CASSYSLRGRNTGELFF.

V and J are TRBV6-5 and TRBJ2-2, with D maybe TRBD2 (6 bases). CDR1 MNHEY and CDR2 SVGAGI come from the germline V gene. Deletions cut 3 bases from V and 8 bases from J, with 19 bases between. The CDR3 spans 16 residues. The DNA for the CDR3 is TGTGCCAGCAGTTATCTCCGACTAGTTTGGATGGGGGAGCTGTTTTTT. Protein: CASSYLRLVWMGELFF.

The chain links TRBV28 to TRBJ2-5, with TRBD2 identical over 10 bases. CDR1 is MDHEN, CDR2 SYDVKM, per germline. V shed 6 bases, J shed 2 bases, and the junction held 9 bases outside the gene matches. CDR3 length: 16 amino acids. CDR3 DNA sequence: TGTGCCAGCAGGGACCCGGGACTAGCGTTTCAAGAGACCCAGTACTTC. Its translation: CASRDPGLAFQETQYF.

V gene TRBV19 combines with J gene TRBJ1-2, with 7 bases identical to TRBD1. Unmatched junction bases numbered 7, after V lost 5 bases and J lost 4 bases. CDR3 length: 14 amino acids. Germline CDR1 is LNHDA and CDR2 is SQIVND (reference sequence). DNA of the CDR3: TGTGCCAGTAGTCCCGACAGGGTCGGCTATGGCTACACCTTC. It translates to CASSPDRVGYGYTF.

The chain uses TRBV4-3 and TRBJ2-7, with TRBD1 matching 11 bases. The CDR3 consists of 14 residues. From germline, CDR1 is LGHNA and CDR2 YSLEER. V shed 4 bases and J 2 bases; nucleotides not matched to a gene: 1. The CDR3 coding sequence is TGCGCCAGCAGCCCGGGACAGGGGGCCTACGAGCAGTACTTC. Translated: CASSPGQGAYEQYF.

CDR3 residues: CASSLSASGGFSYNEQFF. DNA of the CDR3: TGTGCCAGCAGTTTATCGGCTAGCGGAGGTTTCTCCTACAATGAGCAGTTCTTC. This chain uses TRBV27 with TRBJ2-1; TRBD2 matches at 7 bases. The length of the CDR3 is 18 residues. Germline V lookup: CDR1 MNHEY, CDR2 SMNVEV (reference sequence). V was clipped by 0 bases and J by 0 bases; unmatched bases: 8.

The chain links TRBV4-3 to TRBJ2-2; no clear D. The germline V gene encodes CDR1 LGHNA and CDR2 YSLEER. CDR3 length: 15 residues. The germline V and J ends were trimmed by 4 bases and 8 bases, with 17 bases remaining between them. This CDR3 reads CASSLSTHSGGELFF. The CDR3 DNA sequence: TGCGCCAGCAGCCTATCTACACATTCGGGTGGGGAGCTGTTTTTT.

The chain carries TRBV3-1 (or the pseudogene TRBV3-2) and TRBJ2-3; D is undetermined. CDR1 and CDR2 (germline): LGHDT, YNNKEL (reference sequence). CDR3 length: 15 amino acids. The V gene lost 0 bases and the J gene lost 8 bases, with 15 bases spanning the gap. Here the CDR3 DNA reads TGTGCCAGCAGCCAAGAGGTAGAGTCGCGTAGTACGCAGTATTTT. This translates into CASSQEVESRSTQYF.

This clone has a single count. CDR3 sequence reads: CATSGSGGVFSTGELFF. The CDR3 region has the DNA TGTGCCACCAGTGGATCAGGGGGCGTCTTTAGCACCGGGGAGCTGTTTTTT. This chain links TRBV24-1 with TRBJ2-2, with 8 bases lining up with TRBD1. V lost 5 bases and J lost 4; bases outside the gene matches: 11. CDR3 size: 17 residues. CDR1 KGHDR and CDR2 SFDVKD come from the germline V gene.

This clone was seen just once. The chain recombines TRBV5-6 with TRBJ2-5; tentatively, D is TRBD2 (5 bases). Germline loops: CDR1 SGHDT, CDR2 YYEEEE. The CDR3 length is 15 residues. Trimming shortened V by 3 bases and J by 4 bases, and 16 bases separated the two germline ends. DNA for the CDR3: TGTGCCAGCAGCTCAGTGGGAGAAAAAGGAGAGACCCAGTACTTC. This translates into CASSSVGEKGETQYF.

The rearrangement joins TRBV28 to TRBJ1-1; weak D call: TRBD1 (5 bases). Germline V gene data show CDR1 as MDHEN and CDR2 as SYDVKM. This CDR3 region has 15 residues. V shed 4 bases and J shed 4 bases, with 16 bases lying between them. In nucleotides, the CDR3 is TGTGCCAGCAGTTACCTCAGGGTGGGAAGCACTGAAGCTTTCTTT. This gives the protein CASSYLRVGSTEAFF.

This chain uses TRBV10-3 with TRBJ1-6, with 7 bases fitting TRBD1. This CDR3 spans 14 amino acids. The germline V gene has CDR1 ENHRY and CDR2 SYGVKD. After removal of 5 bases from V and 7 bases from J, the junction contained 5 bases not matched to a gene. CDR3 loop: CAISSQGSNSPLHF. The CDR3 DNA reads as TGTGCCATCAGTTCACAGGGGAGCAATTCACCCCTCCACTTT.

The chain carries TRBV11-2 and TRBJ1-4; D not resolved. The V and J ends lost 4 bases and 7 bases respectively, with 19 bases between them. This CDR3 contains 16 residues. Germline CDR1 SGHAT, CDR2 FQNNGV. In DNA, the CDR3 is TGTGCCAGCAGCTCACCAGAGGGTCGTGCTCGTGAAAAACTGTTTTTT. It codes for CASSSPEGRAREKLFF. Full variable domain (rest looked up from reference TRBV11-2 and TRBJ1-4): EAGVAQSPRYKIIEKRQSVAFWCNPISGHATLYWYQQILGQGPKLLIQFQNNGVVDDSQLPKDRFSAERLKGVDSTLKIQPAKLEDSAVYLCASSSPEGRAREKLFFGSGTQLSVL.

The V gene is TRBV3-1 (or the pseudogene TRBV3-2), the J gene TRBJ2-3; 9 nucleotides line up with TRBD1. The CDR3 has 17 residues. V shed 3 bases, J shed 5 bases, and the junction held 12 bases outside the gene matches. Germline lookup yields CDR1 LGHDT and CDR2 YNNKEL (reference sequence). CDR3 in amino acids: CASSHVGQGIGKDTQYF. The CDR3 nucleotides read TGTGCCAGCAGCCATGTGGGACAGGGAATAGGGAAAGATACGCAGTATTTT.

This chain uses TRBV7-9 with TRBJ2-1; 14 bases map to TRBD2. CDR3 length: 18 residues. After removal of 1 base from V and 9 bases from J, the junction contained 11 bases not matched to a gene. The germline CDR1 and CDR2 sequences are SEHNR and FQNEAQ (reference sequence). The CDR3 loop is CASSLVFGLAGGRLEQFF. As DNA, the CDR3 is TGTGCCAGCAGCTTAGTCTTTGGACTAGCGGGAGGCCGGCTTGAGCAGTTCTTC.

The gene calls are TRBV30 and TRBJ1-2; D may be TRBD1 (5 bases). Germline CDR1 GTSNPN, CDR2 SVGIG (reference sequence). Trimming left V 3 bases short and J 5 bases short, with 19 bases between. This CDR3 comprises 15 residues. In DNA, the CDR3 is TGTGCCTGGAGCTCGGGACTATCCAATTCATATGGCTACACCTTC. Its protein product is CAWSSGLSNSYGYTF.

CDR3 in DNA: TGTGCCTGGAGGCCCCAAAGGACAGGGAATAGTAATTCACCCCTCCACTTT. This codes for CAWRPQRTGNSNSPLHF. The V gene is TRBV30, the J gene TRBJ1-6; 8 nucleotides agree with TRBD1. The CDR3 length is 17 residues. Trimming at V came to 3 bases and at J to 6 bases, leaving 13 bases not matched to a gene. Germline-derived CDR1 and CDR2 are GTSNPN and SVGIG (reference sequence). Complete variable domain (other parts from reference TRBV30 and TRBJ1-6): SQTIHQWPATLVQPVGSPLSLECTVEGTSNPNLYWYRQAAGRGLQLLFYSVGIGQISSEVPQNLSASRPQDRQFILSSKKLLLSDSGFYLCAWRPQRTGNSNSPLHFGNGTRLTVT.

Turning to this clone: One junction end disagrees with the germline gene, perhaps due to a read error. The rearrangement uses TRBV11-2 and TRBJ2-7; D might be TRBD2 (6 bases). This CDR3 comprises 17 residues. Germline CDR1 is SGHAT and CDR2 is FQNNGV. CDR3 region: CASSLENPGLKPGEQYF. CDR3 DNA: TGTGCCAGCAGCCTAGAAAATCCGGGACTTAAGCCGGGCGAGCAGTACTTC.

This clone was observed a single time. This sequence joins TRBV7-9 and TRBJ2-7, with 10 bases that match TRBD1. Germline CDR1 and CDR2: SEHNR and FQNEAQ (reference sequence). This CDR3 contains 15 residues. V dropped 1 base and J dropped 3; count of bases not matched to a gene: 3. In nucleotides, the CDR3 is TGTGCCAGCAGCTTAGGGGGGGACAGGGGCTACGAGCAGTACTTC. Translating it yields CASSLGGDRGYEQYF.

V and J are TRBV19 and TRBJ1-4, with D possibly being TRBD1 (6 bases). The CDR3 spans 14 residues. V gave up 8 bases and J gave up 4 bases, with 14 bases separating them. CDR1 is LNHDA and CDR2 is SQIVND in the germline V gene (reference sequence). The CDR3 DNA follows: TGTGCCAGTCAACCCCGAGGGGGTAATGAAAAACTGTTTTTT. Its protein product is CASQPRGGNEKLFF.

The V gene is TRBV19, the J gene TRBJ1-2; 10 bases line up with TRBD1. The CDR3 has 16 residues. Germline loops: CDR1 LNHDA, CDR2 SQIVND (reference sequence). After removal of 5 bases from V and 4 bases from J, the junction contained 10 bases not matched to a gene. CDR3 DNA sequence: TGTGCCAGTAGTCGTTCGCCGGGACAGGGGACCTATGGCTACACCTTC. Protein sequence: CASSRSPGQGTYGYTF.

This chain uses TRBV28 with TRBJ1-4, with 8 bases fitting TRBD1. Germline CDR1 and CDR2: MDHEN and SYDVKM. The CDR3 spans 15 residues. V lost 4 bases and J lost 4; bases outside the gene matches: 5. The CDR3 sequence is CASSSPGQDNEKLFF. The CDR3 region has the DNA TGTGCCAGCAGTTCCCCGGGACAGGATAATGAAAAACTGTTTTTT.

The gene calls are TRBV14 and TRBJ1-1; no clear D. Germline V gene lookup returns CDR1 SGHDN and CDR2 FVKESK. The CDR3 has 19 amino acids. V shed 0 bases and J shed 2 bases, with 22 bases lying between them. CDR3 nucleotides: TGTGCCAGCAGCCAAGATCTATCGAGGGAAGCTCAGCTTAACACTGAAGCTTTCTTT. The encoded protein is CASSQDLSREAQLNTEAFF.

This chain connects TRBV9 to TRBJ2-2, with D perhaps TRBD1 (5 bases). CDR1 and CDR2 (germline): SGDLS, YYNGEE. The CDR3 runs 14 residues. V lost 4 bases and J lost 6, with 13 bases in between. CDR3 residues: CASSQSGLPGELFF. DNA of the CDR3: TGTGCCAGCAGCCAATCAGGGTTGCCCGGGGAGCTGTTTTTT.